This paragraph covers one T cell receptor (beta chain) sequence. This sample stems from a study of tissue T cells after allogeneic stem cell transplantation. For the study at large: Steroid-refractory graft-versus-host disease after allogeneic hematopoietic cell transplant qualified adults for prospective research-autopsy enrollment. Patients with graft-versus-host disease had grafts: four unmodified, three CD34-selected and T-cell-depleted. CD3+ T cells were flow-sorted when enough cells; otherwise DNA extracted directly.

Sequencing of TCRbeta CDR3 at survey depth gave sequences and template counts. The method was immunoSEQ multiplex PCR; TCRdb's version includes in-frame clones alone and lacks a portion of them. The data hold 26,000 or so clones, with less than 95% observed a single time. The germline V gene encodes CDR1 MNHEY and CDR2 SMNVEV (reference sequence). Trimming removed 5 bases from V and 3 bases from J, with 14 bases in between. The CDR3 has 14 amino acids. V usage is TRBV27 and J usage is TRBJ2-7; D could derive from TRBD1 or TRBD2 (5 bases each). The sequence was collected from a male donor older than 55 who later had graft-versus-host disease after an allogeneic stem cell transplant. The sample here was blood, taken before transplantation. Here the CDR3 reads CASSPRGLNYEQYF. CDR3 DNA: TGTGCCAGCAGTCCCCGGGGCCTAAACTACGAGCAGTACTTC.